Here is one T cell receptor beta chain with its context. This CDR3 contains 15 residues. Germline CDR1 WSHSY, CDR2 SAAADI. The germline V and J ends were trimmed by 3 bases and 4 bases, with 10 bases remaining between them. MiXCR, run by TCRdb on the 5' RACE reads, gives a single entry per CDR3 protein. The sample has just under 65,000 distinct CDR3 sequences, approximately 23% seen once. The receptor was derived from a female donor with breast cancer. The chain carries TRBV10-2 and TRBJ1-6, with D unclear. Sequenced input: memory CD4+ T cells sorted from a lymph node. Subset: memory CD4+ T cells, CD4+CD45RO+CD25-. Here the CDR3 DNA reads TGCGCCAGCAGTGACTTACAGATTTATAATTCACCCCTCCACTTT. It codes for CASSDLQIYNSPLHF.